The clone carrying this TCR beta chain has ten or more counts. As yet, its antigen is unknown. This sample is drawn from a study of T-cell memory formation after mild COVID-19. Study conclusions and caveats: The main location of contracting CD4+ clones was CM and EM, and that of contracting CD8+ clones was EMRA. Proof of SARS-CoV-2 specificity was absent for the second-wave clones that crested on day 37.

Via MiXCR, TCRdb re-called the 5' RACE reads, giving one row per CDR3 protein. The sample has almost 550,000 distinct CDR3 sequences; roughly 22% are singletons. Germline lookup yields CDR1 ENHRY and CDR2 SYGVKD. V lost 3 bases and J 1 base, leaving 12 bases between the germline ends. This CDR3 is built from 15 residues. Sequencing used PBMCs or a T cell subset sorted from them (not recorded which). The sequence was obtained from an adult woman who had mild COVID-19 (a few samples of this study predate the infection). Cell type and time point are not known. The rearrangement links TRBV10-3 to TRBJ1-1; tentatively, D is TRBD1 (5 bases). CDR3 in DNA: TGTGCCATCAGTGAAAAGGGGCAGGAGAACACTGAAGCTTTCTTT. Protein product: CAISEKGQENTEAFF.